The following is a TCR beta chain sequence with its context. Repertoires were generated with immunoSEQ multiplex PCR, while TCRdb's copy carries only in-frame clones and drops some. The repertoire holds fewer than 400,000 clones, with more than 90% as singletons. This entry belongs to a study of blood T cell repertoires in COVID-19. Trimming took 7 bases from V and 9 from J, leaving 20 bases between them. The CDR3 runs to 15 residues. Germline lookup yields CDR1 SGDLS and CDR2 YYNGEE. The receptor's source is a woman in her 30s who had been exposed to COVID-19. The chain couples TRBV9 to TRBJ1-6, with D possibly being TRBD1 (5 bases). Source material: PBMCs or T cells enriched from blood (not recorded which). CDR3 nucleotides: TGTGCCAGCTCGTGGGGGGGGAGAGAGGGTTCACCCCTCCACTTT. Translated, it gives CASSWGGREGSPLHF.